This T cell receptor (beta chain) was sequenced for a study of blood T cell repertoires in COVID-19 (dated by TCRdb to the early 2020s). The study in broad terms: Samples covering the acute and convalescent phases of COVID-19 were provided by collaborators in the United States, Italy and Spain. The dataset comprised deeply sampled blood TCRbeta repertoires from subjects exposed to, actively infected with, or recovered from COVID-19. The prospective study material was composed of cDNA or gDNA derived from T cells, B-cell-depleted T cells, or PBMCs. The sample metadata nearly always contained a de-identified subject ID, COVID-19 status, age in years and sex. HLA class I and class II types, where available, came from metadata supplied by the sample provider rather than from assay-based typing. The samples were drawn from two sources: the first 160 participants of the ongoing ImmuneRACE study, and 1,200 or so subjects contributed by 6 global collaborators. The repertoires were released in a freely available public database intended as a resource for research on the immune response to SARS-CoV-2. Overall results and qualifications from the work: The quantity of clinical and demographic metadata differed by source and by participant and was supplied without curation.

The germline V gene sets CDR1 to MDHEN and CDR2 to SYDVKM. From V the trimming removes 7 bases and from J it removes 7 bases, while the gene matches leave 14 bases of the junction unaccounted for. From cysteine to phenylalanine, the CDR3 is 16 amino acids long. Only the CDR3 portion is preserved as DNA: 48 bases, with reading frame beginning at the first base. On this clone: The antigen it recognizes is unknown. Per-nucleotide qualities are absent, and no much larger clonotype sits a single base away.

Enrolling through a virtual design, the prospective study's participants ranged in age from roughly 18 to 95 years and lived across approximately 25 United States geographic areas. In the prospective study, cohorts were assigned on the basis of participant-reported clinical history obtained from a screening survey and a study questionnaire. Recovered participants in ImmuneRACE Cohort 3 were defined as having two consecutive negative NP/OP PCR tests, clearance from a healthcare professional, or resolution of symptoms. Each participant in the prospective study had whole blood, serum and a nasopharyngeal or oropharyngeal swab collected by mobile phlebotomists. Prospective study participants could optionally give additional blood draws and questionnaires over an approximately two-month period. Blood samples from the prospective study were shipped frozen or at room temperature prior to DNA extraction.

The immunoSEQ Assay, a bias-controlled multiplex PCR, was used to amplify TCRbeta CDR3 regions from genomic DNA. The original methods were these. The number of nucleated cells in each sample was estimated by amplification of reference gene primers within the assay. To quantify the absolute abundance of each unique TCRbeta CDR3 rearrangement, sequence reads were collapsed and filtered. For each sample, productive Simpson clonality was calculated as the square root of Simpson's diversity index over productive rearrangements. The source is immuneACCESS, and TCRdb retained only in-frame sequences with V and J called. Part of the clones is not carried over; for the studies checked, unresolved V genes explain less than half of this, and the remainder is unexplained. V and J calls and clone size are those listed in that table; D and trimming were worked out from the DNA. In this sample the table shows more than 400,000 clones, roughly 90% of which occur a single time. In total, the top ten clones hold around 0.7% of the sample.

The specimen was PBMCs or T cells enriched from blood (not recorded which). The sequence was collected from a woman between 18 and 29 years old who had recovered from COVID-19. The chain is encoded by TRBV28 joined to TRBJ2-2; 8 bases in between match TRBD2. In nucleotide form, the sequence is TGTGCCAGCACTCTCACCGGGGGGGGGAACCTCGGGGAGCTGTTTTTT. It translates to CASTLTGGGNLGELFF.